This paragraph covers one TCR beta chain sequence. Its antigen is not identified. It was with 60 Vbeta and 13 Jbeta primers that the PCR ran. Method: immunoSEQ multiplex PCR; TCRdb's copy keeps in-frame clones and lacks some. The sample lists about 230,000 clones; 70% to 85% were seen once. The CDR3 has 13 amino acids. The germline gives CDR1 MNHNS, CDR2 SASEGT. The junction had 3 bases not matched to a gene; V was cut back by 6 bases and J by 4 bases. This entry belongs to a study of cytomegalovirus exposure and HLA in healthy donors. Study conclusions and caveats: Most sequenced TCRs were rare (though some public TCRs occurred in many donors). A missense variant in DCLRE1C was later tied to TCR beta V- and J-gene trimming. A previous analysis found most TCR beta V segments productive roughly 87% or roughly 30% of the time. Apart from CMV serostatus, no immune exposure information was available.

The sequence came from a woman in her forties in good health and CMV-seronegative. The specimen was PBMCs. The J gene is TRBJ1-5, the V gene TRBV6-1, with TRBD1 matching 7 bases. The CDR3 protein is CASRGDSNQPQHF. CDR3 nucleotide sequence: TGTGCCAGCAGGGGGGACAGTAATCAGCCCCAGCATTTT.